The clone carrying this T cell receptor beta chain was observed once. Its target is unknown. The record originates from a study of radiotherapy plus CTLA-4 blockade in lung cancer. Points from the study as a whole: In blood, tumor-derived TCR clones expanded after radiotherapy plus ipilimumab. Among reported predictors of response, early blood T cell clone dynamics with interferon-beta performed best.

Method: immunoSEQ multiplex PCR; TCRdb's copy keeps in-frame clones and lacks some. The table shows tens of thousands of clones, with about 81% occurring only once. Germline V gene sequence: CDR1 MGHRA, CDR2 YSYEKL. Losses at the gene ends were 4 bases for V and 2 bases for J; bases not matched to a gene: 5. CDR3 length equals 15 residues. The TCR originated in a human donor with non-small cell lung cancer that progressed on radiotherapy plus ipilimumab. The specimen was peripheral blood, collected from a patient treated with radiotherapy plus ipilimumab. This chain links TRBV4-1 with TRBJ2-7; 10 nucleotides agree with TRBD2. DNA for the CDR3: TGCGCCAGCAGCCTTGGACTAGCGGCCCCCTACGAGCAGTACTTC. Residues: CASSLGLAAPYEQYF.